A single sample is the source of the 5 T cell receptor beta chains below, sequenced in a study of blood T cell repertoires in COVID-19. Some clones are missing from TCRdb's copy, which holds only in-frame ones; the method was immunoSEQ multiplex PCR. The data contain 150,000 or so clones, 85% to 90% of them singletons. Sequenced sample: peripheral blood. These TCRs come from a man between 18 and 35 years old with COVID-19, enrolled during active disease.

The CDR3 spells CASSGLGQGAHGYTF. The CDR3 DNA sequence: TGTGCCAGCAGCGGATTGGGACAGGGGGCCCATGGCTACACCTTC. The rearrangement uses TRBV9 and TRBJ1-2, with TRBD1 identical over 12 bases. V shed 3 bases, J shed 6 bases, and the junction held 6 bases outside the gene matches. Germline CDR1 and CDR2: SGDLS and YYNGEE. The CDR3 is made up of 15 amino acids.

This chain uses TRBV7-2 with TRBJ1-3, with D perhaps TRBD1 (5 bases). This CDR3 has 14 amino acids. Germline V lookup: CDR1 SGHTA, CDR2 FQGNSA. Trimming shortened V by 5 bases and J by 4 bases, and 12 bases separated the two germline ends. Here the CDR3 DNA reads TGTGCCAGCAGCCCAACTGGGGGGGGAAACACCATATATTTT. This encodes CASSPTGGGNTIYF.

J is TRBJ2-2 and V is TRBV27; D gene ambiguous. V was clipped by 0 bases and J by 0 bases, with 8 bases between them. The CDR3 is 16 amino acids. Germline-derived CDR1 and CDR2 are MNHEY and SMNVEV (reference sequence). CDR3 residues: CASSLSVQTNTGELFF. For the CDR3, the DNA is TGTGCCAGCAGTTTATCTGTCCAGACGAACACCGGGGAGCTGTTTTTT.

The rearrangement links TRBV14 to TRBJ2-5, with D possibly being TRBD2 (6 bases). Germline V CDR1 and CDR2: SGHDN, FVKESK. V was pared by 2 bases and J by 3 bases, with 13 bases between. The CDR3 totals 15 residues. DNA of the CDR3: TGTGCCAGCAGCCAATGGAGGGGCCGTAAAGAGACCCAGTACTTC. It translates to CASSQWRGRKETQYF.

This chain connects TRBV4-3 to TRBJ2-5, with 9 bases lining up with TRBD1. CDR3 size: 16 residues. Trimming took 5 bases from V and 4 from J; bases not matched to a gene: 11. The germline V gene has CDR1 LGHNA and CDR2 YSLEER. DNA for the CDR3: TGCGCCAGCAGCAACGTACAGGGGGCAGGTGGAGAGACCCAGTACTTC. Its protein product is CASSNVQGAGGETQYF.